A single sample gave rise to the 30 T cell receptor beta chains below, sequenced in a study of identical twins (dated by TCRdb to about 2016). The library was built by means of 5' RACE. The run used an Illumina HiSeq 2000. The public sequencing data were trimmed at Q25 with fastp and processed into clonotypes with MiXCR by TCRdb, which kept only in-frame beta chains. Each CDR3 protein appears once, grouped with its most common genes and DNA. This sample comprises 600,000 to 850,000 distinct CDR3 sequences, about 18% of them detected only once. The leading ten clones occupy under 15% of the sample. The sample also formed part of further work on T cells expressing NK-cell markers.

Sequencing was performed on PBMCs. These receptors all come from a woman younger than 30 in good health.

The chain combines TRBV20-1 with TRBJ2-7, with 9 bases aligning to TRBD1. The CDR3 runs 14 residues. V was pared by 6 bases and J by 7 bases, with 13 bases of the junction left unmatched. The germline gives CDR1 DFQATT, CDR2 SNEGSKA (reference sequence). The CDR3 sequence: CSAPPGQGSKEQYF. The DNA of the CDR3 is TGCAGTGCACCCCCGGGACAGGGATCGAAAGAGCAGTACTTC.

This clonotype occurred a few times. The rearrangement joins TRBV6-5 to TRBJ1-4, with 7 bases matching TRBD1. The CDR3 runs 14 residues. V dropped 2 bases and J dropped 7; count of bases not matched to a gene: 4. Germline CDR1 MNHEY, CDR2 SVGAGI. CDR3 sequence: CASSYGGGREKLFF. The CDR3 DNA is TGTGCCAGCAGTTACGGAGGGGGCCGTGAAAAACTGTTTTTT.

This chain links TRBV5-4 with TRBJ2-1, with TRBD1 as a possible D gene (6 bases). The length of the CDR3 is 12 residues. Deletions cut 3 bases from V and 13 bases from J, with 14 bases between. Germline CDR1 SGHNT, CDR2 YYREEE (reference sequence). The CDR3 DNA sequence: TGTGCCAGCAGCTCCCGGGACAAGCAACAGTTCTTC. It codes for CASSSRDKQQFF.

The table lists this clonotype with a few counts. V gene TRBV7-9 combines with J gene TRBJ2-1, with D unclear. V lost 1 base and J lost 8, with 6 bases in between. The V gene's germline CDR1 is SEHNR and CDR2 FQNEAQ (reference sequence). The CDR3 length is 12 residues. The CDR3 spells CASSLETDEQFF. CDR3 coding DNA: TGTGCCAGCAGCTTAGAGACGGATGAGCAGTTCTTC.

The chain uses TRBV7-2 and TRBJ2-7; 8 bases are a match to TRBD1. Germline values: CDR1 SGHTA, CDR2 FQGNSA. The CDR3 is made up of 14 amino acids. The ends lost 5 bases at V and 6 bases at J; junction bases unmatched: 9. This chain's CDR3 is CASSPRTGLGEQYF. In DNA form, the CDR3 reads TGTGCCAGCAGCCCTAGGACAGGGTTGGGCGAGCAGTACTTC. Supplemented by reference TRBV7-2 and TRBJ2-7, the full variable domain reads GAGVSQSPSNKVTEKGKDVELRCDPISGHTALYWYRQSLGQGLEFLIYFQGNSAPDKSGLPSDRFSAERTGGSVSTLTIQRTQQEDSAVYLCASSPRTGLGEQYFGPGTRLTVT.

The J gene is TRBJ2-3, the V gene TRBV15; 8 bases agree with TRBD2. There are 14 residues in the CDR3. CDR1 and CDR2 from the germline V gene are LNHNV and YYDKDF (reference sequence). Trimming took 8 bases from V and 6 from J; bases not matched to a gene: 10. The CDR3, as DNA: TGTGCCACCGCGCCTAGCGGGTGGTACGATACGCAGTATTTT. Residues: CATAPSGWYDTQYF.

A few counts support this clonotype. V gene TRBV12-3 or TRBV12-4 combines with J gene TRBJ1-5; TRBD1 agrees at 8 bases. This CDR3 comprises 15 residues. J gave up 5 bases and V 6 bases, and 9 bases lay outside the gene matches. The CDR3 reads CASRGGQGSYQPQHF. CDR3 nucleotides: TGTGCCAGCAGGGGAGGACAGGGCTCCTATCAGCCCCAGCATTTT.

The chain employs TRBV30 and TRBJ1-3; D gene ambiguous. V lost 8 bases and J lost 0, with 11 bases in between. Germline CDR1 and CDR2: GTSNPN and SVGIG (reference sequence). The length of the CDR3 is 13 residues. The chain's CDR3 is CAATYYSGNTIYF. Here the CDR3 DNA reads TGTGCCGCAACATACTACTCTGGAAACACCATATATTTT.

The V call is TRBV20-1, the J call TRBJ2-7, with D possibly matching TRBD1 (5 bases). The ends were cut back, 0 bases at V and 0 bases at J, with 12 bases in the middle. The germline V gene has CDR1 DFQATT and CDR2 SNEGSKA (reference sequence). The CDR3 totals 15 residues. The CDR3 spells CSARDQGVSSYEQYF. CDR3 bases: TGCAGTGCTAGAGATCAGGGCGTAAGCTCCTACGAGCAGTACTTC.

V gene TRBV15 combines with J gene TRBJ1-1, with D maybe TRBD1 (5 bases). The CDR3 loop spans 15 amino acids. V shed 4 bases and J shed 3 bases, with 15 bases lying between them. The germline V gene encodes CDR1 LNHNV and CDR2 YYDKDF (reference sequence). The CDR3 DNA is TGTGCCACCAGCAAAACACTTGGCAGGGACACTGAAGCTTTCTTT. Translation gives CATSKTLGRDTEAFF.

The table lists this clonotype with a few counts. This chain uses TRBV20-1 with TRBJ1-6, with unresolved D. V was clipped by 0 bases and J by 8 bases, with 8 bases between them. CDR3 length: 13 amino acids. Germline V CDR1 and CDR2: DFQATT, SNEGSKA (reference sequence). The CDR3 is CSARDSGDSPLHF. The CDR3 region has the DNA TGCAGTGCTAGAGACTCCGGGGATTCACCCCTCCACTTT.

This clonotype was detected many times. The chain couples TRBV12-3 or TRBV12-4 to TRBJ2-1; weak D call: TRBD2 (5 bases). V gave up 5 bases and J gave up 1 base, with 12 bases separating them. CDR3 size: 15 residues. The CDR3 is CASSPGVASYNEQFF. The CDR3 region has the DNA TGTGCCAGCAGTCCCGGGGTCGCATCCTACAATGAGCAGTTCTTC.

This clonotype was counted only a few times. The chain recombines TRBV2 with TRBJ2-7; TRBD2 matches 7 bases. The germline V gene encodes CDR1 SNHLY and CDR2 FYNNEI. J gave up 4 bases and V 8 bases, and 8 bases lay outside the gene matches. The CDR3 is 13 residues long. The CDR3 DNA sequence: TGTGCCAGCGGACTAGGGTCCTTTTACGAGCAGTACTTC. It is translated as CASGLGSFYEQYF.

This clonotype was found a few times. The chain employs TRBV9 and TRBJ2-5, with D possibly being TRBD2 (5 bases). Trimming left V 2 bases short and J 1 base short, with 9 bases between. Germline loops: CDR1 SGDLS, CDR2 YYNGEE. The CDR3 spans 14 residues. In nucleotides, the CDR3 is TGTGCCAGCAGCGTCGGGGTGTTCCAAGAGACCCAGTACTTC. It translates to CASSVGVFQETQYF.

This sequence joins TRBV5-5 and TRBJ2-4, with a weak D call TRBD2 (7 bases). Germline V gene lookup returns CDR1 SGHKS and CDR2 YYEKEE (reference sequence). V was trimmed by 6 bases and J by 5 bases, leaving 15 bases between them. The CDR3 covers 14 residues. DNA of the CDR3: TGTGCCAGCACCTGGGGGGGCAGTCAAAACATTCAGTACTTC. Its protein is CASTWGGSQNIQYF.

This rearrangement joins TRBV6-2 or TRBV6-3 to TRBJ2-3; no clear D. V was trimmed by 6 bases and J by 6 bases, leaving 10 bases between them. The CDR3 runs 12 residues. CDR1 is MNHEY and CDR2 is SVGEGT in the germline V gene. CDR3 bases: TGTGCCAGCAGAAGGGATGGGGATACGCAGTATTTT. Encoded protein: CASRRDGDTQYF.

The V call is TRBV19, the J call TRBJ1-1, with D possibly being TRBD1 (5 bases). The V and J ends lost 6 bases and 5 bases respectively, with 16 bases between them. This CDR3 is 14 amino acids long. CDR1 is LNHDA, CDR2 SQIVND, per germline (reference sequence). The CDR3 DNA reads TGTGCCAGTAGATACGCGGTTGAGGGGACTGAAGCTTTCTTT. Protein sequence: CASRYAVEGTEAFF.

This clonotype was detected only a few times. The J gene is TRBJ1-3, the V gene TRBV12-3 or TRBV12-4, with D uncertain. Between the trimmed V and J ends, which lost 7 bases and 9 bases, there was a span of 19 bases. The CDR3 runs to 14 residues. CDR3 sequence: CASTSDGLTSTIYF. The CDR3 DNA reads as TGTGCCAGCACGTCCGACGGGCTAACTAGCACCATATATTTT.

This clonotype was counted between two and nine times. This CDR3 is CASSFGQAETQYF. CDR3 DNA sequence: TGTGCCAGCAGCTTTGGACAGGCGGAGACCCAGTACTTC. The chain couples TRBV9 to TRBJ2-5; 7 bases line up with TRBD1. After removal of 4 bases from V and 5 bases from J, the junction contained 5 bases not matched to a gene. The CDR3 totals 13 residues. In germline, CDR1 is SGDLS, CDR2 YYNGEE.

This clonotype was seen at least ten times. The genes are TRBV9 and TRBJ2-3; D ambiguous. Germline CDR1 reads SGDLS; CDR2 reads YYNGEE. V gave up 5 bases and J gave up 6 bases, with 10 bases separating them. This CDR3 contains 12 residues. CDR3 sequence: CASSVGGDTQYF. CDR3 sequence (DNA): TGTGCCAGCAGTGTGGGTGGGGATACGCAGTATTTT.

The V gene is TRBV29-1, the J gene TRBJ2-1; 7 bases line up with TRBD1. The CDR3 totals 15 residues. Germline CDR1 SQVTM, CDR2 ANQGSEA. V shed 0 bases, J shed 7 bases, and the junction held 9 bases outside the gene matches. The CDR3 sequence: CSVEEGQLGTNEQFF. The CDR3 coding sequence is TGCAGCGTTGAAGAGGGACAGCTAGGAACTAATGAGCAGTTCTTC.

The chain has TRBV10-3 and TRBJ2-1, with 10 positions matching TRBD2. The CDR3 extends over 16 amino acids. V lost 0 bases to trimming and J lost 7 bases; unmatched junction nucleotides: 6. Germline CDR1 is ENHRY and CDR2 is SYGVKD. CDR3 DNA: TGTGCCATCAGTGAGTCGAATAGCGGGAGGTTGAATGAGCAGTTCTTC. Amino acid sequence: CAISESNSGRLNEQFF.

This clonotype was observed many times. The V gene is TRBV3-1, the J gene TRBJ1-1; D gene unclear. Trimming took off 1 base at V and 2 bases at J, with 5 bases between the two ends. The CDR3 runs to 13 residues. Looked up from germline, CDR1 is LGHDT and CDR2 is YNNKEL (reference sequence). CDR3 coding DNA: TGTGCCAGCAGCCAAGCGAGAAACACTGAAGCTTTCTTT. It codes for CASSQARNTEAFF. The entire variable domain, with the rest obtained from reference TRBV3-1 and TRBJ1-1, is as follows: DTAVSQTPKYLVTQMGNDKSIKCEQNLGHDTMYWYKQDSKKFLKIMFSYNNKELIINETVPNRFSPKSPDKAHLNLHINSLELGDSAVYFCASSQARNTEAFFGQGTRLTVV.

This clonotype was counted a few times. This chain joins TRBV20-1 and TRBJ1-2; D gene ambiguous. The V end lost 6 bases, the J end lost 4 bases, and 18 bases lay between the germline ends. From germline, CDR1 is DFQATT and CDR2 SNEGSKA (reference sequence). This CDR3 has 14 residues. The CDR3 is CSARRNFGGYGYTF. CDR3 nucleotide sequence: TGCAGTGCGAGGCGTAACTTCGGAGGCTATGGCTACACCTTC.

The chain is built from TRBV7-9 and TRBJ1-1; D is unclear. Trimming pared 2 bases from V and 3 bases from J, leaving 10 bases between. This CDR3 spans 14 amino acids. Germline V gene sequence: CDR1 SEHNR, CDR2 FQNEAQ (reference sequence). CDR3 bases: TGTGCCAGCAGCTTAAGAAATATGTACACTGAAGCTTTCTTT. This sequence encodes CASSLRNMYTEAFF.

In this sample, this clonotype turned up a few times. The chain recombines TRBV18 with TRBJ2-1; TRBD2 matches 11 bases. V lost 4 bases, J lost 8 bases, and 28 bases stayed unmatched. Germline values: CDR1 KGHSH, CDR2 LQKENI. The CDR3 totals 22 residues. CDR3 in DNA: TGTGCCAGCTCACGACGGATCAGGGCTTCCGGGACTAGCGGACACTGGGGGGATGAGCAGTTCTTC. Residues: CASSRRIRASGTSGHWGDEQFF.

This clonotype turned up a few times. The V gene is TRBV3-1, the J gene TRBJ2-3; 13 bases are shared with TRBD2. The germline CDR1 and CDR2 sequences are LGHDT and YNNKEL (reference sequence). The V segment lost 2 bases and the J segment 3 bases; nucleotides outside the gene matches: 8. This CDR3 is 18 amino acids long. The CDR3 bases are TGTGCCAGCAGCCAACTTCGACTAGCGGGGGGAGCTACAGATACGCAGTATTTT. Its translation: CASSQLRLAGGATDTQYF.

J is TRBJ2-7 and V is TRBV12-3 or TRBV12-4, with TRBD2 as a possible D gene (5 bases). The CDR3 has 13 amino acids. Trimming removed 4 bases at V and 7 bases at J, with 14 bases between. CDR3 residues: CASSWTVRGEQYF. The CDR3 nucleotides read TGTGCCAGCAGTTGGACTGTACGGGGTGAGCAGTACTTC.

V gene TRBV6-1 combines with J gene TRBJ2-7; 7 bases are shared with TRBD1. CDR1 and CDR2 (germline): MNHNS, SASEGT. This CDR3 comprises 15 residues. Trimming removed 6 bases from V and 7 bases from J; junction bases left unmatched: 15. For the CDR3, the DNA is TGTGCCAGCAGGTCGCAGACAGGGAAGTCATTTGAGCAGTACTTC. It specifies CASRSQTGKSFEQYF.

A few counts support this clonotype. The chain combines TRBV2 with TRBJ2-2; the D gene is possibly TRBD2 (6 bases). Trimming left V 9 bases short and J 5 bases short, with 13 bases between. Germline loops: CDR1 SNHLY, CDR2 FYNNEI. This CDR3 contains 13 residues. In nucleotides, the CDR3 is TGTGCCAGTCGACCCCGGGAGACCGGGGAGCTGTTTTTT. Translation: CASRPRETGELFF.